These 20 T cell receptor beta chains were all obtained from the same sample, sequenced in a study of Graves' ophthalmopathy and Graves' hyperthyroidism. Investigators amplified TCR beta CDR3 regions from RNA transcripts. HTBI-primed RT-PCR formed the first round, and a multiplex PCR formed the second. TCRdb reprocessed the multiplex PCR reads with MiXCR, giving one entry per CDR3 protein. The table lists approximately 210,000 distinct CDR3 sequences, just under 30% of them singletons. The sequenced sample consisted of peripheral blood. These receptors came from a man aged 50 or older with Graves' ophthalmopathy.

The CDR3 nucleotides are TGTGCCAGCAGTTTAACGGAGTATTATAGCAATCAGCCCCAGCATTTT. Residues: CASSLTEYYSNQPQHF. The chain has TRBV28 and TRBJ1-5, with D hard to call. The CDR3 runs 16 residues. CDR1 is MDHEN, CDR2 SYDVKM, per germline. Trimming took 2 bases from V and 0 from J, leaving 11 bases between them.

The V and J genes are TRBV15 and TRBJ2-7; tentatively, D is TRBD1 (6 bases). CDR1 is LNHNV and CDR2 is YYDKDF in the germline V gene (reference sequence). The CDR3 has 16 residues. Trimming cost V 1 base and J 7 bases, with 20 bases left between them. Here the CDR3 DNA reads TGTGCCACCAGCAGAGGGGTACAGGGACCGTTAAGAGAGCAGTACTTC. Amino acid sequence: CATSRGVQGPLREQYF.

There are a few counts of this clonotype. This chain links TRBV6-1 with TRBJ1-1; no clear D gene. Germline V CDR1 and CDR2: MNHNS, SASEGT. The CDR3 consists of 15 residues. Trimming cost V 7 bases and J 1 base, with 16 bases left between them. The CDR3 nucleotides read TGTGCCAGCACCCGATTTTTGGATCCGAACACTGAAGCTTTCTTT. Translated: CASTRFLDPNTEAFF.

The chain combines TRBV30 with TRBJ1-2, with a possible D match to TRBD1 (5 bases). Trimming removed 3 bases from V and 2 bases from J, with 10 bases in between. CDR3 length: 13 residues. Per the germline V gene, CDR1 is GTSNPN and CDR2 is SVGIG (reference sequence). The CDR3 is CAWRGVRNYGYTF. Here the CDR3 DNA reads TGTGCCTGGAGGGGGGTCAGAAACTATGGCTACACCTTC.

This clonotype was recorded at least ten times. This sequence joins TRBV6-5 and TRBJ2-4, with TRBD1 matching 12 bases. This CDR3 comprises 14 residues. Unmatched junction bases numbered 9, after V lost 2 bases and J lost 16 bases. Germline CDR1 MNHEY, CDR2 SVGAGI. The CDR3 DNA reads TGTGCCAGCAGTTACGGGGGGACAGGGGGCGAGAAATACTTC. Translation gives CASSYGGTGGEKYF.

This clonotype was seen many times. The V gene is TRBV28, the J gene TRBJ1-1; 9 bases line up with TRBD1. The J segment lost 6 bases and the V segment lost 4 bases, leaving 6 bases of the junction unmatched. The CDR3 contains 14 residues. Germline V gene lookup returns CDR1 MDHEN and CDR2 SYDVKM. In DNA form, the CDR3 reads TGTGCCAGCAGTTCAGGACAGGGGAGCGCTGAAGCTTTCTTT. Protein sequence: CASSSGQGSAEAFF.

This clonotype was seen at least ten times. The chain is built from TRBV7-9 and TRBJ1-6, with D perhaps matching TRBD1 (5 bases). CDR3 length equals 15 residues. The germline CDR1 and CDR2 sequences are SEHNR and FQNEAQ (reference sequence). Trimming pared 0 bases from V and 6 bases from J, leaving 9 bases between. The CDR3 is CASSLADSPNSPLHF. In DNA form, the CDR3 reads TGTGCCAGCAGCTTAGCAGACAGTCCTAATTCACCCCTCCACTTT.

The sample holds many counts of this clonotype. The V gene is TRBV28, the J gene TRBJ2-7; 7 nucleotides align to TRBD1. The germline V gene has CDR1 MDHEN and CDR2 SYDVKM. The CDR3 has 13 residues. The trim removed 6 bases at V and 6 bases at J, leaving 8 bases unmatched. The CDR3, as DNA: TGTGCCAGCAGGGGACAGAGTCTTGGCGAGCAGTACTTC. Encoded protein: CASRGQSLGEQYF.

This clonotype was observed at least ten times. The chain carries TRBV4-1 and TRBJ2-4; TRBD1 matches at 7 bases. CDR3 length: 14 residues. The germline V gene has CDR1 MGHRA and CDR2 YSYEKL. With 0 bases clipped from V and 8 bases from J, the junction kept 4 bases outside the gene matches. For the CDR3, the DNA is TGCGCCAGCAGCCAAGACGGAACAGGGGACATTCAGTACTTC. Its protein product is CASSQDGTGDIQYF.

This clonotype was detected many times. V usage is TRBV20-1 and J usage is TRBJ2-7; no clear D gene. This CDR3 contains 12 residues. Per germline, CDR1 DFQATT and CDR2 SNEGSKA (reference sequence). The V and J ends lost 3 bases and 6 bases respectively, with 12 bases between them. The CDR3 is CSASQWSVEQYF. The DNA for the CDR3 is TGCAGTGCTAGCCAATGGAGTGTCGAGCAGTACTTC.

This sequence joins TRBV5-1 and TRBJ1-1, with D hard to call. Germline assignment: CDR1 SGHRS and CDR2 YFSETQ. V shed 2 bases and J shed 4 bases, with 12 bases lying between them. The CDR3 loop spans 14 amino acids. The chain's CDR3 is CASSFGSGSTEAFF. The CDR3 DNA reads TGCGCCAGCAGCTTTGGATCCGGCAGCACTGAAGCTTTCTTT.

The chain links TRBV12-3 or TRBV12-4 to TRBJ1-3; no clear D. The CDR3 loop spans 14 amino acids. The germline V and J ends were trimmed by 3 bases and 0 bases, with 6 bases remaining between them. This CDR3 reads CASSFKTSGNTIYF. The CDR3 nucleotides read TGTGCCAGCAGTTTTAAAACCTCTGGAAACACCATATATTTT.

At least ten counts were recorded for this clonotype. J is TRBJ2-7 and V is TRBV28; no firm D call. The CDR3 runs 13 residues. Trimming took 7 bases from V and 2 from J, leaving 12 bases between them. Germline loops: CDR1 MDHEN, CDR2 SYDVKM. The CDR3 nucleotides read TGTGCCAGCACCACGCTGGGCACCTACGAGCAGTACTTC. Translating it yields CASTTLGTYEQYF.

To note about this clonotype: A much larger clone differs by one base, so this may be a read error. Without the conserved terminal phenylalanine or tryptophan, this CDR3 likely stems from a read error. The genes are TRBV9 and TRBJ2-2; either TRBD1 or TRBD2 may fit D (5 bases each). This CDR3 comprises 17 residues. CDR1 is SGDLS, CDR2 YYNGEE, per germline. Trimming shortened V by 4 bases and J by 4 bases, and 20 bases separated the two germline ends. This CDR3 reads CASSPRLGERVTGELFL. Here the CDR3 DNA reads TGTGCCAGCAGCCCCCGTTTGGGGGAGCGAGTCACCGGGGAGCTGTTTCTT.

This clonotype was seen many times. The chain couples TRBV7-9 to TRBJ1-2, with D tentatively TRBD1 (6 bases). The CDR3 runs to 14 residues. Trimming left V 7 bases short and J 3 bases short, with 15 bases between. Germline V gives CDR1 SEHNR, CDR2 FQNEAQ (reference sequence). In nucleotides, the CDR3 is TGTGCCAGCAACTACGCAGGGGAGTACTATGGCTACACCTTC. It yields the protein CASNYAGEYYGYTF.

This clonotype was seen repeatedly, ten times or more. The V gene is TRBV28, the J gene TRBJ2-1; unclear D gene. Germline CDR1 is MDHEN and CDR2 is SYDVKM. Trimming left V 6 bases short and J 5 bases short, with 8 bases between. CDR3 length: 12 amino acids. The CDR3 sequence is CASSRLHNEQFF. CDR3 nucleotide sequence: TGTGCCAGCAGCCGACTCCACAATGAGCAGTTCTTC. Together with reference TRBV28 and TRBJ2-1, the CDR3 gives the full variable domain: DVKVTQSSRYLVKRTGEKVFLECVQDMDHENMFWYRQDPGLGLRLIYFSYDVKMKEKGDIPEGYSVSREKKERFSLILESASTNQTSMYLCASSRLHNEQFFGPGTRLTVL.

The chain couples TRBV27 to TRBJ1-2; D is unclear. The CDR3 totals 14 residues. Germline V gene data show CDR1 as MNHEY and CDR2 as SMNVEV (reference sequence). V lost 1 base to trimming and J lost 2 bases, with 8 bases between them. CDR3 protein: CASSLYGENYGYTF. CDR3 DNA sequence: TGTGCCAGCAGTTTATATGGGGAAAACTATGGCTACACCTTC.

The table lists this clonotype with many counts. The chain links TRBV9 to TRBJ1-5; D call uncertain. Germline V gene sequence: CDR1 SGDLS, CDR2 YYNGEE. The ends were cut back, 4 bases at V and 1 base at J, with 9 bases in the middle. This CDR3 contains 14 residues. The CDR3: CASSPGLSNQPQHF. The CDR3 DNA sequence: TGTGCCAGCAGCCCAGGATTGAGCAATCAGCCCCAGCATTTT.

This clonotype was counted at least ten times. The chain employs TRBV27 and TRBJ2-7; D remains ambiguous. The CDR3 contains 15 residues. Trimming stripped 0 bases from V and 2 bases from J, with 11 bases between. Germline V gene sequence: CDR1 MNHEY, CDR2 SMNVEV (reference sequence). CDR3 loop: CASSLSIGRTYEQYF. The CDR3 DNA sequence: TGTGCCAGCAGTTTATCGATAGGACGAACCTACGAGCAGTACTTC.

The sample holds many counts of this clonotype. The chain couples TRBV12-3 or TRBV12-4 to TRBJ2-7; 14 bases fit TRBD2. The CDR3 contains 15 residues. The CDR3 region is CATGTSGSGAYEQYF. CDR3 sequence (DNA): TGTGCTACTGGGACTAGCGGGAGTGGGGCCTACGAGCAGTACTTC.